These T cell receptor beta chains were read from a single sample in a study of vaccination and CD4 T cells after COVID-19. TCRdb recomputed calls from the PCR reads with MiXCR, one row per CDR3 protein. The data contain fewer than 12,000 distinct CDR3 sequences, 31% of them singletons. No antigen has been assigned to these receptors. What was sequenced was CD4+ T cells from blood, cultured in vitro. Receptor source: a human donor who had recovered from COVID-19. CDR3s include the opening cysteine and the closing phenylalanine or tryptophan. The D gene is left open where the match is weak. Some rows mark clone size as missing; the rest say once, few, many or name a class of expanded clone.

d_call	clone_size	cdr3_length	v_call	j_call	cdr3_aa
NA	NA	14	TRBV7-2	TRBJ1-5	CASSWGGAGQPQHF
TRBD2	few	16	TRBV2	TRBJ2-7	CASSPLAGGKGDEQYF
TRBD1	few	14	TRBV7-6	TRBJ1-5	CASSTGQGNQPQHF
TRBD2	NA	14	TRBV28	TRBJ2-3	CASSSSGLTDTQYF
NA	few	15	TRBV2	TRBJ2-5	CASSAGRTIQETQYF
TRBD1	NA	14	TRBV5-1	TRBJ2-7	CASRRDRALGEQYF
NA	few	16	TRBV7-3	TRBJ1-5	CASSLNRGRWDQPQHF
NA	NA	17	TRBV6-2/TRBV6-3	TRBJ2-1	CASSYFGPSQTSNEQFF
NA	few	15	TRBV7-9	TRBJ2-1	CASSLARSSYNEQFF
TRBD2	NA	12	TRBV20-1	TRBJ2-1	CSAGGLVNEQFF
TRBD1	NA	16	TRBV24-1	TRBJ2-5	CATSDSRTGGPETQYF
NA	once	15	TRBV12-3/TRBV12-4	TRBJ2-5	CASTRGGASRETQYF
NA	NA	16	TRBV27	TRBJ1-6	CASSLSRQGGNSPLHF
TRBD1	medium-sized	16	TRBV7-2	TRBJ1-2	CASSWDRVPRDDGYTF
NA	few	14	TRBV29-1	TRBJ1-1	CSARIPRMSTEAFF
NA	NA	14	TRBV27	TRBJ1-1	CASSPREWGTEAFF
NA	NA	14	TRBV5-1	TRBJ2-5	CASSYTGYRETQYF
NA	NA	11	TRBV6-1	TRBJ2-3	CASLGVDTQYF
NA	NA	16	TRBV7-2	TRBJ2-7	CASSLVSGVSLYEQYF
NA	few	12	TRBV7-2	TRBJ1-1	CASSSGGPEAFF
NA	NA	16	TRBV28	TRBJ1-1	CASSFAPREWNTEAFF
NA	NA	14	TRBV29-1	TRBJ1-1	CSVRGVLVNTEAFF
TRBD1	NA	14	TRBV2	TRBJ2-7	CASNLGQGAYEQYF
TRBD1	NA	13	TRBV19	TRBJ1-5	CASSRDRDQPQHF
NA	NA	14	TRBV15	TRBJ2-1	CATSRDRRAGEQFF
NA	few	13	TRBV10-3	TRBJ1-2	CAISESKDYGYTF
NA	few	11	TRBV6-2/TRBV6-3	TRBJ2-1	CASTLGNEQFF
NA	few	15	TRBV7-8	TRBJ2-1	CASSTTGFTGNEQFF
NA	NA	14	TRBV19	TRBJ2-1	CASSIVGSDNEQFF
TRBD1	NA	16	TRBV6-5	TRBJ2-7	CASSYSFRTGAGEQYF
NA	NA	12	TRBV7-9	TRBJ1-2	CASSPEDYGYTF
TRBD1	medium-sized	15	TRBV7-2	TRBJ1-2	CASRQTGQGNYGYTF
TRBD2	few	14	TRBV24-1	TRBJ2-3	CATSDPAGADTQYF
NA	few	15	TRBV10-3	TRBJ1-6	CAIRPDSRKNSPLHF
NA	NA	14	TRBV6-1	TRBJ2-5	CASSLGRGGVTQYF
NA	NA	12	TRBV19	TRBJ1-2	CASSRPPDGYTF
NA	few	14	TRBV20-1	TRBJ2-5	CSARRRARQETQYF
TRBD1	NA	13	TRBV6-1	TRBJ2-7	CASSRDRAYEQYF
NA	NA	14	TRBV6-1	TRBJ2-5	CASSGQLTDETQYF
NA	few	16	TRBV7-2	TRBJ1-5	CASSFGQGTRDQPQHF
TRBD1	once	14	TRBV6-1	TRBJ2-1	CASSRTGQYNEQFF
NA	few	15	TRBV7-2	TRBJ1-1	CASSLISGRGTEAFF
TRBD1	NA	15	TRBV4-1	TRBJ2-7	CASSFRTGGSYEQYF
TRBD1	NA	14	TRBV5-6	TRBJ1-2	CASSYDRASYGYTF
TRBD2	NA	16	TRBV20-1	TRBJ2-5	CSAREISGRARETQYF
NA	medium-sized	13	TRBV15	TRBJ1-2	CATSRDRNYGYTF
TRBD2	NA	15	TRBV20-1	TRBJ2-1	CSARDYSGRANEQFF
NA	few	15	TRBV7-2	TRBJ1-1	CASSLLNSPGTEAFF
TRBD1	NA	15	TRBV20-1	TRBJ2-7	CSARGTGGDTYEQYF
NA	few	13	TRBV6-1	TRBJ1-1	CASCIEMNTEAFF
NA	NA	14	TRBV11-2	TRBJ1-1	CASSLTRPSREAFF
NA	NA	13	TRBV20-1	TRBJ2-5	CSADSGGWETQYF
TRBD1	NA	13	TRBV28	TRBJ1-1	CASKGQGEAEAFF